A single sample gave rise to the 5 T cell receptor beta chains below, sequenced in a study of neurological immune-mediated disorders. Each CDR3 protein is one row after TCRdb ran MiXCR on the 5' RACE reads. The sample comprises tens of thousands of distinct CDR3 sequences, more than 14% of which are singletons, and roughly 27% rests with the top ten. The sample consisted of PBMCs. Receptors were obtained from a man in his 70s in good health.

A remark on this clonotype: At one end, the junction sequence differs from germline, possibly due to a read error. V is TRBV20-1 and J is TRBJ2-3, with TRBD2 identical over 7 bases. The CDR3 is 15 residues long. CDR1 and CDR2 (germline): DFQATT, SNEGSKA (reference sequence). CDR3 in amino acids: CSFLGGWPFPDTRYF. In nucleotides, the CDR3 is TGCAGTTTCCTCGGGGGGTGGCCTTTCCCAGATACGCGGTATTTT.

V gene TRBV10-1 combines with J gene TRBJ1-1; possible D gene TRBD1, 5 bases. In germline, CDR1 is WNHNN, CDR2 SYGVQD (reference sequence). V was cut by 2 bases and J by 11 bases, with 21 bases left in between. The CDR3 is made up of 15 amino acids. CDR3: CASSERGTIPRVAFF. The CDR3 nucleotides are TGCGCCAGCAGTGAGAGGGGAACCATTCCCAGGGTGGCTTTCTTT.

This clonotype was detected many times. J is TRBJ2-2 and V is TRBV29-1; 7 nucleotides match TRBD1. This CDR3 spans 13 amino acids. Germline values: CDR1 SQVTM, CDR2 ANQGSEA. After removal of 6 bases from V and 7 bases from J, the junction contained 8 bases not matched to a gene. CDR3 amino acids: CSVSTGVVGELFF. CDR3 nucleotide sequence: TGCAGCGTGTCCACAGGGGTGGTCGGGGAGCTGTTTTTT.

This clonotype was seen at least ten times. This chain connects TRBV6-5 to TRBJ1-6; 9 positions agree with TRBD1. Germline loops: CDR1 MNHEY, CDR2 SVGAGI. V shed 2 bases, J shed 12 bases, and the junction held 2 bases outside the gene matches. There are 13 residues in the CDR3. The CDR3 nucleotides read TGTGCCAGCAGTTACCCGACAGGGGGACCCCTCCACTTT. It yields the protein CASSYPTGGPLHF.

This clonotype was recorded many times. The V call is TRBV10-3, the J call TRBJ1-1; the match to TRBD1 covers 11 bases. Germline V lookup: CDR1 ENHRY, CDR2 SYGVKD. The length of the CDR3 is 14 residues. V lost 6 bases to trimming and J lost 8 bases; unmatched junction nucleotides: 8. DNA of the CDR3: TGTGCCATCAGCCCCGGACAGGGGGCCTCCGAAGCTTTCTTT. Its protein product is CAISPGQGASEAFF.